Included here is one TCR beta chain sequence, with context. The antigen is unknown. Donors came from a validation cohort of 95 to 150 subjects, distinct from the first 666-subject cohort. This entry is derived from a study of cytomegalovirus exposure and HLA in healthy donors. Study information: The roughly 130 validation repertoires used the same platform as the roughly 670 first-cohort repertoires (as reported by a later analysis).

Study-wide points: The authors enumerated over 150 TCR beta chains as linked to cytomegalovirus. In vitro assays verified that three CMV-associated chains recognized CMV antigens specifically.

Libraries were prepared by immunoSEQ multiplex PCR; TCRdb keeps only in-frame clonotypes and omits some of them. The profile shows about 44,000 clones, approximately 93% of them singletons. From germline, CDR1 is MDHEN and CDR2 SYDVKM. The CDR3 consists of 13 residues. Trimming cost V 7 bases and J 2 bases; bases outside gene matches: 4. The rearrangement uses TRBV28 and TRBJ2-5; 7 positions agree with TRBD1. The clonotype originates from a woman aged 18 to 35 in good health and CMV-seronegative. Material: PBMCs. The CDR3 coding sequence is TGTGCCAGCACAACACAGGGGCAAGAGACCCAGTACTTC. Translated: CASTTQGQETQYF.